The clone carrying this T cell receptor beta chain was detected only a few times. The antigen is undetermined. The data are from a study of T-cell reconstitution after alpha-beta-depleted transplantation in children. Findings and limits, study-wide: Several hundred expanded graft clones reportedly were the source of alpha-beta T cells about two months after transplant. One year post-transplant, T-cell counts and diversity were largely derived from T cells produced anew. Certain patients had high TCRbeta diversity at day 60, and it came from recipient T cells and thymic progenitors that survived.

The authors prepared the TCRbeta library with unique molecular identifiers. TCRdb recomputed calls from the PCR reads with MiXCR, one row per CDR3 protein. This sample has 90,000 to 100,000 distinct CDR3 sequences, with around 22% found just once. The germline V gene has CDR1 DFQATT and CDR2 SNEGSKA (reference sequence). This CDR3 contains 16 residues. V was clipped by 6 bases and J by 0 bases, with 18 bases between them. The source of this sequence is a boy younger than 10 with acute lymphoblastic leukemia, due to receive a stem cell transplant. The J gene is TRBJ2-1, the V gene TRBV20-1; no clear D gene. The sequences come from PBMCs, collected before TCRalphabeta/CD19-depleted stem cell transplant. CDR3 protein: CSAPQTSPSSYNEQFF. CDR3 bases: TGCAGTGCCCCTCAGACCAGCCCAAGCTCCTACAATGAGCAGTTCTTC.